This T cell receptor beta chain was observed in a study of blood T cell repertoires in COVID-19. V gave up 1 base and J gave up 4 bases; unmatched junction bases: 6. The germline V gene encodes CDR1 SGHTA and CDR2 FQGTGA. The CDR3 spans 15 residues. Sequencing used immunoSEQ multiplex PCR; TCRdb keeps in-frame clones, though not all of them. The table lists 300,000 to 350,000 clones, about nine tenths of them singletons. This sequence joins TRBV7-3 and TRBJ2-5, with 7 bases fitting TRBD2. This clonotype originated in a young woman who had recovered from COVID-19. The specimen sequenced was PBMCs or T cells enriched from blood (not recorded which). The CDR3 DNA reads as TGTGCCAGCAGCTTAATGGGGACGGGAGGAGAGACCCAGTACTTC. Translated: CASSLMGTGGETQYF.